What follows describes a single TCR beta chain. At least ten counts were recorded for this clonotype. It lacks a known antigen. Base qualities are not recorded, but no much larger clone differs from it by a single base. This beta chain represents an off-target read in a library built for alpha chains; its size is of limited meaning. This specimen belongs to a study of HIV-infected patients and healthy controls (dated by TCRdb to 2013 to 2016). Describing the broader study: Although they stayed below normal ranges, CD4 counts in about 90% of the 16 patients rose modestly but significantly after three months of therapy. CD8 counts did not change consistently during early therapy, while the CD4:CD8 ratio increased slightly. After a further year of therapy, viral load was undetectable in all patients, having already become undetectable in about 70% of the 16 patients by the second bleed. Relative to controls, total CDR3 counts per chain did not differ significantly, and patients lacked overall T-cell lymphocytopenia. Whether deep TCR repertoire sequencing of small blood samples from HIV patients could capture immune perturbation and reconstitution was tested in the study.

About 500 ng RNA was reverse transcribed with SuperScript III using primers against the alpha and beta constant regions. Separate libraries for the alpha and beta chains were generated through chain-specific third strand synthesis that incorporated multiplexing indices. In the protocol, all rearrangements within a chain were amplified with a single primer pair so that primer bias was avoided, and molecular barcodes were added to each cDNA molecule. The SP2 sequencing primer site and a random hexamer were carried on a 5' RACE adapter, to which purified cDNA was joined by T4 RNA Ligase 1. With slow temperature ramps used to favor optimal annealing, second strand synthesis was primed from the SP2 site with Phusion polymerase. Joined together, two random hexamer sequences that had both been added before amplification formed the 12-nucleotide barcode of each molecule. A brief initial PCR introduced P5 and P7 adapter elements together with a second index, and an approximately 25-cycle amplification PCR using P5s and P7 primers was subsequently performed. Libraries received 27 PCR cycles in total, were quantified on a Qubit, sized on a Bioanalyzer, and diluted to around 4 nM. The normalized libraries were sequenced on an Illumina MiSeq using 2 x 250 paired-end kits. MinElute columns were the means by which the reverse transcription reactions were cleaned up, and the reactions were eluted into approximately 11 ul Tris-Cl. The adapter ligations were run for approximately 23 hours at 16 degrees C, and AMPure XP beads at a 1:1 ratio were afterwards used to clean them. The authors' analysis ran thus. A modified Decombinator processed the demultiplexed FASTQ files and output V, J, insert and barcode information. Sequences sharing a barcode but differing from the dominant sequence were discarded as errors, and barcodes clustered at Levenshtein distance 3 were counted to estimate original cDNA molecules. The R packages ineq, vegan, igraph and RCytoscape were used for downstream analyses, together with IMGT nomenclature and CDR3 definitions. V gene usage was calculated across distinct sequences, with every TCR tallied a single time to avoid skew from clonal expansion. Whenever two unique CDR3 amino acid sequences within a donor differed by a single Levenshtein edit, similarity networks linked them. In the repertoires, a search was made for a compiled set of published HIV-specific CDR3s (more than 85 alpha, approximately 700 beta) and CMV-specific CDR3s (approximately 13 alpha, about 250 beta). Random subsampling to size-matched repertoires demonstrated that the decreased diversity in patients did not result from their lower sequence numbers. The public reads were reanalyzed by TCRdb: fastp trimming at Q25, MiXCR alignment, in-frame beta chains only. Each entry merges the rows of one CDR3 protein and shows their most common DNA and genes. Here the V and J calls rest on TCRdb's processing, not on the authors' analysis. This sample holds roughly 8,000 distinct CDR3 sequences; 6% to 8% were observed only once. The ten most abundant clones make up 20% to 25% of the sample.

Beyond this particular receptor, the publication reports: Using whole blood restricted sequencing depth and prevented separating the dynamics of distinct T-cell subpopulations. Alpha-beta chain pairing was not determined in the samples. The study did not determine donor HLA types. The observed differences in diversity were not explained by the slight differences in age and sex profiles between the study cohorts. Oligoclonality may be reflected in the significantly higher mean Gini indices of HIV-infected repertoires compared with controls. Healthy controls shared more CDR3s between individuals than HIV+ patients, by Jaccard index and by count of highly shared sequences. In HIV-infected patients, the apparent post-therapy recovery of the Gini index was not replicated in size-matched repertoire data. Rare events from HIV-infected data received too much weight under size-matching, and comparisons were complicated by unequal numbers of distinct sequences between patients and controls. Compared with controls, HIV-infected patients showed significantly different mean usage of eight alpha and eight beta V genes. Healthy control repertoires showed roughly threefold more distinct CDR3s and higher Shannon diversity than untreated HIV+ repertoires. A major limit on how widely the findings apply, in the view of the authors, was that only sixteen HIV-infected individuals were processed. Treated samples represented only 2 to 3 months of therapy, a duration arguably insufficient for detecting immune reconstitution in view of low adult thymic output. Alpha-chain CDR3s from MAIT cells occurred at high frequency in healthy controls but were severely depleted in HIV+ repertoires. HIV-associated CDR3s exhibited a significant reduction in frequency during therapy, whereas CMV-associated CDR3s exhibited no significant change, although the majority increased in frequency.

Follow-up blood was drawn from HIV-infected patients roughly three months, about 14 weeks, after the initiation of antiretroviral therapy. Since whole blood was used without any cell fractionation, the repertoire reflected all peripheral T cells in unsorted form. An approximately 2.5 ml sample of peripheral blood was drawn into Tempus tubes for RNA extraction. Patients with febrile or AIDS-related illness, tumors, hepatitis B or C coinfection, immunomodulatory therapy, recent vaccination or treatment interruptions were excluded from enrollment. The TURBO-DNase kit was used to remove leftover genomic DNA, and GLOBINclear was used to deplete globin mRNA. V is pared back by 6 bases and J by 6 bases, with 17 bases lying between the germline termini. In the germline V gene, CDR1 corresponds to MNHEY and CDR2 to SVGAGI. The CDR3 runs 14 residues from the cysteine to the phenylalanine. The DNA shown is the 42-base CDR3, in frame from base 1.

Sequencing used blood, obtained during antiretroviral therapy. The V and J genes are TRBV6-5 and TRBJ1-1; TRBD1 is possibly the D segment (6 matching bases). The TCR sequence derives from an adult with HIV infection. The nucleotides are TGTGCCAGCAGAAAACAGGGAACCCCATCTGAAGCTTTCTTT. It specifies CASRKQGTPSEAFF.